These T cell receptor beta chains were read from a single sample in a study of blood T cell repertoires in COVID-19. Clones were read by immunoSEQ multiplex PCR, and TCRdb kept only the in-frame ones, dropping some. The table records just under 350,000 clones, 65% to 85% of them present only once. The specimen was peripheral blood. These receptors came from a young man with active or convalescent COVID-19. CDR3s include the opening cysteine and the closing phenylalanine or tryptophan. Each record gives: clone size, D gene, J gene, V gene, CDR3 protein, CDR3 DNA. D genes are given only for firm matches. Where a row states a size, it is once, few, many or the class of an expanded clone; other rows omit it.

few,-,TRBJ1-3,TRBV7-9,CASSPSAGVLGNTIYF,TGTGCCAGCAGCCCTTCGGCCGGGGTGTTGGGAAACACCATATATTTT
once,TRBD2,TRBJ2-3,TRBV28,CASSFSGLALNTQYF,TGTGCCAGCAGTTTCTCAGGACTAGCGCTAAATACGCAGTATTTT
few,TRBD1,TRBJ1-1,TRBV30,CAWSPGTGVNTEAFF,TGTGCCTGGAGTCCCGGGACAGGGGTGAACACTGAAGCTTTCTTT
-,-,TRBJ1-6,TRBV12-5,CASGSPGQGSSYNSPLHF,TGTGCTAGTGGTTCCCCCGGGCAGGGGAGCTCCTATAATTCACCCCTCCACTTT
-,TRBD1,TRBJ2-5,TRBV18,CASSLTRDRGMETQYF,TGTGCCAGCTCACTTACCAGGGACAGGGGGATGGAGACCCAGTACTTC
-,TRBD2,TRBJ2-5,TRBV18,CASSPTAGAIETQYF,TGTGCCAGCTCACCAACGGCGGGAGCCATAGAGACCCAGTACTTC
few,TRBD2,TRBJ2-1,TRBV2,CASIMGLAGLREQFF,TGTGCCAGCATTATGGGACTAGCGGGGCTTAGGGAGCAGTTCTTC
-,-,TRBJ1-3,TRBV5-8,CASTIGAFGNTIYF,TGTGCCAGCACCATTGGGGCGTTCGGAAACACCATATATTTT
-,-,TRBJ2-3,TRBV19,CASSIGTGPRGQYF,TGTGCCAGTAGTATAGGGACTGGCCCCCGGGGGCAGTATTTT
-,-,TRBJ2-6,TRBV7-8,CASTRSSGANVLTF,TGTGCCAGCACCCGATCTTCTGGGGCCAACGTCCTGACTTTC
-,-,TRBJ2-7,TRBV4-1,CASSQVIDSYEQYF,TGCGCCAGCAGCCAAGTGATAGATTCCTACGAGCAGTACTTC
-,-,TRBJ2-7,TRBV21-1,CASSKALRERPYEQYF,TGTGCCAGCAGCAAAGCGCTAAGGGAGCGACCCTACGAGCAGTACTTC
-,-,TRBJ2-1,TRBV7-9,CAGGAQINNEQFF,TGTGCCGGGGGGGCCCAGATAAACAATGAGCAGTTCTTC
-,-,TRBJ2-7,TRBV5-6,CASSKRLGVSSYEQYF,TGTGCCAGCAGTAAACGACTCGGGGTAAGCTCCTACGAGCAGTACTTC
-,-,TRBJ2-2,TRBV7-8,CASSRTGGRNTGELFF,TGTGCCAGCAGCCGCACGGGCGGGCGGAACACCGGGGAGCTGTTTTTT
-,-,TRBJ2-1,TRBV6-5,CASSRLGGNEQFF,TGTGCCAGCAGTCGCTTAGGAGGGAATGAGCAGTTCTTC
once,-,TRBJ1-4,TRBV18,CASSPSRGGNEKLFF,TGTGCCAGCTCACCGAGCAGGGGAGGGAATGAAAAACTGTTTTTT
-,TRBD2,TRBJ2-6,TRBV28,CASTKAGGTGANVLTF,TGTGCCAGCACCAAAGCCGGGGGGACCGGGGCCAACGTCCTGACTTTC
-,-,TRBJ1-1,TRBV7-9,CAGAGEDGTEAFF,TGTGCCGGGGCCGGGGAGGACGGCACTGAAGCTTTCTTT
few,TRBD2,TRBJ2-1,TRBV7-9,CASSLARRREMSYNEQFF,TGTGCCAGCAGCTTAGCCCGGCGGCGGGAGATGTCCTACAATGAGCAGTTCTTC
-,-,TRBJ1-1,TRBV6-5,CASSYSRGGTEAFF,TGTGCCAGCAGTTACTCGAGAGGGGGCACTGAAGCTTTCTTT
-,-,TRBJ1-2,TRBV5-8,CASGRGNYGYTF,TGTGCCAGCGGGAGGGGAAACTATGGCTACACCTTC
-,-,TRBJ2-2,TRBV10-3,CAISENIRELFF,TGTGCCATCAGTGAAAATATAAGGGAGCTGTTTTTT
-,-,TRBJ2-3,TRBV4-3,CASSQDPAGASTDTQYF,TGCGCCAGCAGCCAAGATCCCGCAGGGGCTAGCACAGATACGCAGTATTTT
-,-,TRBJ2-7,TRBV15,CATSRDGGGRSYEQYF,TGTGCCACCAGCAGAGATGGTGGCGGCCGCTCCTACGAGCAGTACTTC
-,-,TRBJ2-1,TRBV3-1/TRBV3-2,CASSHSSYNEQFF,TGTGCCAGCAGCCATAGTTCCTACAATGAGCAGTTCTTC